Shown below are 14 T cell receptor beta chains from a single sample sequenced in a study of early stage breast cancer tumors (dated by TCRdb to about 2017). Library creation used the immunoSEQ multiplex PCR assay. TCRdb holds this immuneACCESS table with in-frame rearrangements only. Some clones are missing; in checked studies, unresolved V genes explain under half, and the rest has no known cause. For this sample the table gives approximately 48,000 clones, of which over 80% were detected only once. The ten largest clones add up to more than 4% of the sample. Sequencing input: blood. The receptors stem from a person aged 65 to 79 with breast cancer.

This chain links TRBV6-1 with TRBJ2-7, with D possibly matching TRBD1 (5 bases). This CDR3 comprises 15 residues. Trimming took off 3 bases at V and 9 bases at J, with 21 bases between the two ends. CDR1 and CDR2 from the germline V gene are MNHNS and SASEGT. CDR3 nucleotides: TGTGCCAGCAGTGAGGGGCGCGCCCGCCGGTGGGGGCAGTACTTC. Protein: CASSEGRARRWGQYF.

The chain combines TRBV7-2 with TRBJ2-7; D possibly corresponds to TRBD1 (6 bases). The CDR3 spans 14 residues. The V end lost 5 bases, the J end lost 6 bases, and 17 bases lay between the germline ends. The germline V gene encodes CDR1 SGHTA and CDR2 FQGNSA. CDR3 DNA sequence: TGTGCCAGCAGCCCTACCCCAGGGGTCGGCGAGCAGTACTTC. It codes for CASSPTPGVGEQYF.

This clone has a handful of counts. CDR3 loop: CASSVGQFYGYTF. The CDR3 DNA sequence: TGTGCCAGTAGTGTAGGACAGTTCTATGGCTACACCTTC. The chain employs TRBV19 and TRBJ1-2; D perhaps matches TRBD1 (6 bases). With 5 bases removed from V and 4 bases from J, the gap between germline ends came to 11 bases. The CDR3 consists of 13 residues. Germline lookup yields CDR1 LNHDA and CDR2 SQIVND (reference sequence).

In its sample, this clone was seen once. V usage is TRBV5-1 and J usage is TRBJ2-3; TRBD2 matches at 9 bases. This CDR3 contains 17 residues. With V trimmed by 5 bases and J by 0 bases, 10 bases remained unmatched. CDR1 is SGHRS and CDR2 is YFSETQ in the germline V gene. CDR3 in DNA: TGCGCCAGCAGAGCGGGGGGCGGAACATCTAGCACAGATACGCAGTATTTT. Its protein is CASRAGGGTSSTDTQYF.

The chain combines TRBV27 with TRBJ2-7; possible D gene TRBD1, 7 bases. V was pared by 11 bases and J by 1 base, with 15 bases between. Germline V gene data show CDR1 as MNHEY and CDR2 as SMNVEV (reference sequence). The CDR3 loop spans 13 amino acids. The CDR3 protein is CAARRGPSYEQYF. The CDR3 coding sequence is TGTGCCGCCCGGAGGGGGCCTTCCTACGAGCAGTACTTC.

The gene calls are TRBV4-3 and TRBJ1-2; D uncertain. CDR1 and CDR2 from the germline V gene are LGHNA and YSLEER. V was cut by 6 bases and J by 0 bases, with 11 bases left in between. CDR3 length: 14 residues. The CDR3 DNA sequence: TGCGCCAGCAGTTCAAGCCCTGCTAACTATGGCTACACCTTC. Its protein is CASSSSPANYGYTF.

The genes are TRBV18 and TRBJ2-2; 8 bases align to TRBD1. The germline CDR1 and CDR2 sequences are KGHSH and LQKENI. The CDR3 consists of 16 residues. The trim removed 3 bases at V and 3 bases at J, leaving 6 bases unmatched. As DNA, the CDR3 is TGTGCCAGCTCACCGTCGACAGGGGTCGACACCGGGGAGCTGTTTTTT. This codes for CASSPSTGVDTGELFF.

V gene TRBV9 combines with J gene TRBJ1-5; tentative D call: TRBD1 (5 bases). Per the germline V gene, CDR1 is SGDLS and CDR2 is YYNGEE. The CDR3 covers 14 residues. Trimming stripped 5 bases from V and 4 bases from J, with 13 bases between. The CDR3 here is CASSTWGANQPQHF. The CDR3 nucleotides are TGTGCCAGCAGTACTTGGGGCGCAAATCAGCCCCAGCATTTT.

The CDR3 region is CASSQFRTGGNTEAFF. The CDR3 coding sequence is TGCGCCAGCAGCCAATTCCGGACAGGGGGGAACACTGAAGCTTTCTTT. The J gene is TRBJ1-1, the V gene TRBV5-1; 10 bases map to TRBD1. The V and J ends lost 4 bases and 1 base, in that order; junction bases with no gene match: 7. The CDR3 has 16 amino acids. Germline CDR1 reads SGHRS; CDR2 reads YFSETQ. Looking up the rest from reference TRBV5-1 and TRBJ1-1 gives the full variable domain: KAGVTQTPRYLIKTRGQQVTLSCSPISGHRSVSWYQQTPGQGLQFLFEYFSETQRNKGNFPGRFSGRQFSNSRSEMNVSTLELGDSALYLCASSQFRTGGNTEAFFGQGTRLTVV.

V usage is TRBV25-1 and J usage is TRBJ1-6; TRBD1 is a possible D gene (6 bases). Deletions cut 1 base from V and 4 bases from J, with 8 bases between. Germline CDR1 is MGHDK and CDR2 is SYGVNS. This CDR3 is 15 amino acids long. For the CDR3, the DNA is TGTGCCAGCAGTGAATCCCAGGGGTATAATTCACCCCTCCACTTT. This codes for CASSESQGYNSPLHF.

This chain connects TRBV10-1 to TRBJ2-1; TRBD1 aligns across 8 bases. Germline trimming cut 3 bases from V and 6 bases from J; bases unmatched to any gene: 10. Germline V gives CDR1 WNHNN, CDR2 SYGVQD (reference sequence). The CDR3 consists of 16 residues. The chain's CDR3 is CASSESSGQGGNEQFF. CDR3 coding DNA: TGCGCCAGCAGTGAAAGTAGTGGACAGGGAGGCAATGAGCAGTTCTTC.

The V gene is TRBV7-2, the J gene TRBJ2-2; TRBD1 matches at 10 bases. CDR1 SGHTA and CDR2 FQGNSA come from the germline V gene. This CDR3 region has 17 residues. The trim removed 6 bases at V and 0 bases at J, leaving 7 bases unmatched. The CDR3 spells CASSLRTGGSNTGELFF. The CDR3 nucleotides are TGTGCCAGCAGTCTTAGGACAGGGGGTTCGAACACCGGGGAGCTGTTTTTT.

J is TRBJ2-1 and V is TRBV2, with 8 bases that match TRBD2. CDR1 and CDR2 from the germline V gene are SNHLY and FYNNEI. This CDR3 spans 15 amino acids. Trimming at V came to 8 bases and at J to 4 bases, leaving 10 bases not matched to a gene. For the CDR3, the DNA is TGTGCCAGCGGCACCTCAAGCGGGGGATACAATGAGCAGTTCTTC. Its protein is CASGTSSGGYNEQFF.

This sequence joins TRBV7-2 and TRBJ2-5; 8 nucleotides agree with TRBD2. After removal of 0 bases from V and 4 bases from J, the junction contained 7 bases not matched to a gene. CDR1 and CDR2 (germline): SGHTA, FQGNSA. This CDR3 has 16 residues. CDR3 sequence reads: CASSLALGRGGETQYF. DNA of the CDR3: TGTGCCAGCAGCTTAGCCCTCGGGAGGGGGGGAGAGACCCAGTACTTC.